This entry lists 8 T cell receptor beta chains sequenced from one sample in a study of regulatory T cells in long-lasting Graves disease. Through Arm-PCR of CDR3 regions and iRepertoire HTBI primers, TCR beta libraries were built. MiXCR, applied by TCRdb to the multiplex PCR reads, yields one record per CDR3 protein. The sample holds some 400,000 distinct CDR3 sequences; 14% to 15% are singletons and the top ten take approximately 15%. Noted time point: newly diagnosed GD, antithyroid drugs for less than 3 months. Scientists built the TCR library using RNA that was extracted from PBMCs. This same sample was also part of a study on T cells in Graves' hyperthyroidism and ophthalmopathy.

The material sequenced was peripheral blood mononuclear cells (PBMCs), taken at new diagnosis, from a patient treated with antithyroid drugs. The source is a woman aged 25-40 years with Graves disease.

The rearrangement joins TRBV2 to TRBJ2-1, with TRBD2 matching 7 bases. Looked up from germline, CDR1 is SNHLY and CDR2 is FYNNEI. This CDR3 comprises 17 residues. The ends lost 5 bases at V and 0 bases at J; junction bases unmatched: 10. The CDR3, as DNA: TGTGCCAGCAGTCAATTTTCTAGCGGCAGCTCCTACAATGAGCAGTTCTTC. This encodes CASSQFSSGSSYNEQFF.

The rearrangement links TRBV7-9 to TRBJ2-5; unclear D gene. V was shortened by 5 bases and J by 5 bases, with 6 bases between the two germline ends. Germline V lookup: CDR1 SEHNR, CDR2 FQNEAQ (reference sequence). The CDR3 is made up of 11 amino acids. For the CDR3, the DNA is TGTGCCAGCAGCCCGTTTGAGACCCAGTACTTC. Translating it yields CASSPFETQYF.

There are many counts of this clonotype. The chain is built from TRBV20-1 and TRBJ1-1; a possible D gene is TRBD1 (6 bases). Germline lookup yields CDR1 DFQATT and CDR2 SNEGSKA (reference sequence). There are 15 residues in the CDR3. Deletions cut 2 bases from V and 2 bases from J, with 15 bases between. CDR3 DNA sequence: TGCAGTGCTAGACAAACAGGGTTGACCAACACTGAAGCTTTCTTT. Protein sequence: CSARQTGLTNTEAFF.

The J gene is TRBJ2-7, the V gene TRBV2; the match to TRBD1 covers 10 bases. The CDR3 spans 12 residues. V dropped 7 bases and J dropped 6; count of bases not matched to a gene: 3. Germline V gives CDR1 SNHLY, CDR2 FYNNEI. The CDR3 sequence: CASTGQGGEQYF. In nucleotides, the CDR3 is TGTGCCAGCACCGGACAGGGGGGCGAGCAGTACTTC.

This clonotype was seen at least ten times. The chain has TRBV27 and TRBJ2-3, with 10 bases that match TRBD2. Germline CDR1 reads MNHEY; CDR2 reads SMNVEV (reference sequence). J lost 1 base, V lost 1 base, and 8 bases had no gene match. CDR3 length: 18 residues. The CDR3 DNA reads TGTGCCAGCAGTTTATTTCCCCCCGGACTAGCGGGCACAGATACGCAGTATTTT. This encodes CASSLFPPGLAGTDTQYF.

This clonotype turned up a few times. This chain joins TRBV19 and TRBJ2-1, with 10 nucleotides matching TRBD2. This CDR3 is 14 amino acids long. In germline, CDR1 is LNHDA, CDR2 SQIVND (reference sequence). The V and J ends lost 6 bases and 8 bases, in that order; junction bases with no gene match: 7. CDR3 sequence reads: CASSLLAGSYEQFF. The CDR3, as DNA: TGTGCCAGTAGCTTACTAGCGGGAAGTTATGAGCAGTTCTTC.

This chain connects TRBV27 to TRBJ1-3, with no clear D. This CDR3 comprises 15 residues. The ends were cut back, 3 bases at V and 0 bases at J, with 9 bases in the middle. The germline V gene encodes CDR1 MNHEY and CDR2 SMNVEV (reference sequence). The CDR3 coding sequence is TGTGCCAGCAGTTTGGTTCTGGGCTCTGGAAACACCATATATTTT. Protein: CASSLVLGSGNTIYF.

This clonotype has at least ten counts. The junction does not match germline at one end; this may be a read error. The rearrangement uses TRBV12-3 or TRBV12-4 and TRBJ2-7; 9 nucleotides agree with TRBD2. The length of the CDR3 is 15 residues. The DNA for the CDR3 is TGTGCCAGCAGTCTAGCGGGGCCCGAAGGGTACGAGCAGTACTTC. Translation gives CASSLAGPEGYEQYF.